The 26 T cell receptor beta chains below all came from one sample that was sequenced in a study of Graves' ophthalmopathy and Graves' hyperthyroidism. Beta-chain TCR CDR3 regions were amplified from RNA transcripts. The first-round RT-PCR employed HTBI primers together with the Qiagen OneStep RT-PCR kit. A multiplex PCR was then performed as the second round. One entry per CDR3 protein, called by TCRdb with MiXCR from the multiplex PCR reads. The sample holds approximately 500,000 distinct CDR3 sequences, roughly an eighth seen once. Sample: blood. The receptor source for this set is a woman aged 25 to 39 with Graves' ophthalmopathy.

This clonotype was detected ten times or more. The chain joins TRBV5-1 to TRBJ2-7, with TRBD1 identical over 9 bases. CDR1 and CDR2 from the germline V gene are SGHRS and YFSETQ. J gave up 5 bases and V 5 bases, and 5 bases lay outside the gene matches. The CDR3 is 13 amino acids. Here the CDR3 reads CASRLDRGDEQYF. The CDR3 nucleotides are TGCGCCAGCAGGCTGGACAGGGGCGACGAGCAGTACTTC.

The rearrangement uses TRBV5-1 and TRBJ2-7; 9 bases are shared with TRBD1. In germline, CDR1 is SGHRS, CDR2 YFSETQ. Trimming took 0 bases from V and 2 from J; bases not matched to a gene: 9. This CDR3 contains 17 residues. The CDR3 bases are TGCGCCAGCAGCTTGGAGCTGACGGGACAGGGTCCCTACGAGCAGTACTTC. Amino acid sequence: CASSLELTGQGPYEQYF.

Many counts were recorded for this clonotype. V is TRBV6-1 and J is TRBJ2-7; 16 bases align to TRBD2. Germline values: CDR1 MNHNS, CDR2 SASEGT. V lost 6 bases to trimming and J lost 2 bases; unmatched junction nucleotides: 4. The CDR3 covers 16 residues. CDR3 nucleotide sequence: TGTGCCAGCAGCCCGGGACTAGCGGGAGGGCCCTACGAGCAGTACTTC. Residues: CASSPGLAGGPYEQYF.

The genes are TRBV29-1 and TRBJ1-1, with D possibly matching TRBD1 (5 bases). The V and J ends lost 4 bases and 3 bases respectively, with 9 bases between them. From germline, CDR1 is SQVTM and CDR2 ANQGSEA. This CDR3 spans 12 amino acids. CDR3 in DNA: TGCAGCGTTGTGTTGGGGGACACTGAAGCTTTCTTT. Translating it yields CSVVLGDTEAFF.

The V call is TRBV5-6, the J call TRBJ2-7; D may correspond to TRBD1 or TRBD2 (5 bases each). V gave up 3 bases and J gave up 2 bases, with 12 bases separating them. The V gene's germline CDR1 is SGHDT and CDR2 YYEEEE. The CDR3 extends over 14 amino acids. Written as DNA, the CDR3 is TGTGCCAGCAGCTCCGGGACCGAGACCTACGAGCAGTACTTC. Protein: CASSSGTETYEQYF.

This clonotype showed up many times. The chain recombines TRBV6-1 with TRBJ1-1; no reliable D call. The CDR3 runs to 15 residues. The germline CDR1 and CDR2 sequences are MNHNS and SASEGT. The germline V and J ends were trimmed by 6 bases and 1 base, with 15 bases remaining between them. The CDR3 loop is CASSPVEVSNTEAFF. Written as DNA, the CDR3 is TGTGCCAGCAGCCCCGTGGAGGTATCGAACACTGAAGCTTTCTTT.

This clonotype was seen ten or more times. This chain joins TRBV19 and TRBJ1-6, with 9 bases fitting TRBD1. V was clipped by 4 bases and J by 8 bases; unmatched bases: 6. This CDR3 comprises 15 residues. Germline assignment: CDR1 LNHDA and CDR2 SQIVND (reference sequence). The CDR3 sequence: CASSTNRGHDSPLHF. CDR3 DNA: TGTGCCAGTAGTACAAACAGGGGGCATGATTCACCCCTCCACTTT.

This clonotype came up many times. The chain links TRBV6-2 or TRBV6-3 to TRBJ2-5, with unresolved D. The CDR3 covers 11 residues. V gave up 8 bases and J gave up 4 bases, with 8 bases separating them. The germline V gene encodes CDR1 MNHEY and CDR2 SVGEGT. The CDR3 DNA is TGTGCCAGCCGGATTTCAGAGACCCAGTACTTC. It is translated as CASRISETQYF.

In this sample, this clonotype turned up many times. CDR3 sequence: CASSFTGEGVYQPQHF. The CDR3, as DNA: TGTGCCAGCAGCTTTACAGGTGAGGGGGTTTATCAGCCCCAGCATTTT. This sequence joins TRBV6-2 or TRBV6-3 and TRBJ1-5; perhaps TRBD1 as D (6 bases). The CDR3 extends over 16 amino acids. The germline V gene has CDR1 MNHEY and CDR2 SVGEGT. The V gene lost 6 bases and the J gene lost 5 bases, with 20 bases spanning the gap.

This clonotype showed up many times. This chain links TRBV2 with TRBJ1-5, with 8 positions matching TRBD1. The germline CDR1 and CDR2 sequences are SNHLY and FYNNEI. This CDR3 is built from 12 residues. The V segment lost 8 bases and the J segment 7 bases; nucleotides outside the gene matches: 4. The CDR3 loop reads CASQGAGQPQHF. The DNA of the CDR3 is TGTGCCAGCCAGGGGGCTGGACAGCCCCAGCATTTT.

This clonotype was seen ten or more times. V and J are TRBV6-1 and TRBJ1-5; D unresolved. There are 11 residues in the CDR3. Germline CDR1 and CDR2: MNHNS and SASEGT. The V gene lost 3 bases and the J gene lost 11 bases, with 8 bases spanning the gap. CDR3 in amino acids: CASSDGRAQHF. The CDR3 DNA reads as TGTGCCAGCAGTGACGGAAGGGCCCAGCATTTT.

With regard to this clonotype: Since a much larger clone is just one base distant, this may be a read error. The conserved phenylalanine or tryptophan normally closing the CDR3 is absent here, so this likely arose from a read error. This chain joins TRBV19 and TRBJ2-2; D call uncertain. Trimming took off 4 bases at V and 4 bases at J, with 10 bases between the two ends. The CDR3 consists of 14 residues. Per germline, CDR1 LNHDA and CDR2 SQIVND (reference sequence). CDR3 in DNA: TGTGCCAGTAGTAGGGTTCAAAGCACCGGGGAGCTGTTTTTG. It translates to CASSRVQSTGELFL.

This clonotype was seen many times. The chain couples TRBV25-1 to TRBJ1-2; a possible D gene is TRBD1 (6 bases). CDR3 length: 14 residues. Trimming cost V 1 base and J 4 bases, with 10 bases left between them. Germline V gene data show CDR1 as MGHDK and CDR2 as SYGVNS. CDR3 DNA: TGTGCCAGCAGTGAATCGGGGGCAGCCTATGGCTACACCTTC. It specifies CASSESGAAYGYTF.

This clonotype has a count of ten or more. The V gene is TRBV30, the J gene TRBJ1-1; a weak D match, TRBD1 (5 bases). Germline CDR1 is GTSNPN and CDR2 is SVGIG (reference sequence). CDR3 length: 10 amino acids. V lost 7 bases and J 10 bases, leaving 13 bases between the germline ends. CDR3 loop: CAYARDLAFF. DNA of the CDR3: TGTGCCTACGCCCGGGACCTAGCTTTCTTT.

In its sample, this clonotype was seen many times. V is TRBV6-1 and J is TRBJ1-6; D is perhaps TRBD1 (6 bases). Deletions cut 4 bases from V and 5 bases from J, with 9 bases between. This CDR3 spans 14 amino acids. The germline V gene has CDR1 MNHNS and CDR2 SASEGT. The CDR3, as DNA: TGTGCCAGCAGTGTCGACAGGAATAATTCACCCCTCCACTTT. This translates into CASSVDRNNSPLHF.

V gene TRBV14 combines with J gene TRBJ1-6; D is perhaps TRBD1 (6 bases). The V and J ends lost 4 bases and 10 bases respectively, with 14 bases between them. Germline CDR1 and CDR2: SGHDN and FVKESK. This CDR3 spans 14 amino acids. The DNA for the CDR3 is TGTGCCAGCAGCCGGGTACAGGGATACTCACCCCTCCACTTT. As protein: CASSRVQGYSPLHF.

At least ten counts were recorded for this clonotype. V gene TRBV15 combines with J gene TRBJ1-1; D is uncertain. The germline V gene encodes CDR1 LNHNV and CDR2 YYDKDF (reference sequence). Trimming took off 0 bases at V and 5 bases at J, with 13 bases between the two ends. The CDR3 length is 15 residues. CDR3 loop: CATSRDPLVGTEAFF. The CDR3 DNA reads TGTGCCACCAGCAGAGACCCTCTTGTGGGAACTGAAGCTTTCTTT.

This clonotype has ten or more counts. The chain joins TRBV13 to TRBJ1-1; tentatively, D is TRBD1 (6 bases). The germline gives CDR1 PRHDT, CDR2 FYEKMQ (reference sequence). V lost 4 bases, J lost 6 bases, and 9 bases lay in between. There are 12 residues in the CDR3. CDR3 bases: TGTGCCAGCAGCTCAGGGGCCTCTGAAGCTTTCTTT. Protein: CASSSGASEAFF.

The rearrangement uses TRBV3-1 and TRBJ2-7; D gene uncertain. Germline lookup yields CDR1 LGHDT and CDR2 YNNKEL (reference sequence). There are 17 residues in the CDR3. V gave up 0 bases and J gave up 0 bases, with 15 bases separating them. This CDR3 is CASSQDQLNRDSYEQYF. In DNA, the CDR3 is TGTGCCAGCAGCCAAGATCAACTTAACAGAGACTCCTACGAGCAGTACTTC.

This clonotype was found many times. DNA of the CDR3: TGTGCCAGCAGTTTATCGGGGACAGGGTTGCAGCCCCAGCATTTT. Translated: CASSLSGTGLQPQHF. The V call is TRBV27, the J call TRBJ1-5; TRBD1 aligns across 9 bases. V lost 0 bases and J lost 7; bases outside the gene matches: 4. The V gene's germline CDR1 is MNHEY and CDR2 SMNVEV (reference sequence). The CDR3 is 15 residues long.

Many counts were recorded for this clonotype. The CDR3 DNA sequence: TGTGCCAGCAACCTTAGACAGAATTCACCCCTCCACTTT. Protein: CASNLRQNSPLHF. This chain connects TRBV2 to TRBJ1-6; D is perhaps TRBD1 (5 bases). From germline, CDR1 is SNHLY and CDR2 FYNNEI. The CDR3 has 13 residues. Trimming removed 7 bases at V and 7 bases at J, with 11 bases between.

This clonotype was counted at least ten times. The chain combines TRBV20-1 with TRBJ2-5; D perhaps matches TRBD2 (6 bases). The CDR3 loop spans 14 amino acids. V was clipped by 3 bases and J by 1 base, with 12 bases between them. Germline V lookup: CDR1 DFQATT, CDR2 SNEGSKA (reference sequence). The CDR3 region has the DNA TGCAGTGCTAGGGACGGGGGAAGCCAAGAGACCCAGTACTTC. This translates into CSARDGGSQETQYF.

This clonotype has ten or more counts. The rearrangement joins TRBV30 to TRBJ2-6; D unresolved. Germline CDR1 reads GTSNPN; CDR2 reads SVGIG (reference sequence). This CDR3 has 15 residues. V was cut by 0 bases and J by 2 bases, with 8 bases left in between. CDR3 sequence (DNA): TGTGCCTGGAGTGTACTGGGGACTGGGGCCAACGTCCTGACTTTC. Its translation: CAWSVLGTGANVLTF. The entire variable domain, with the rest obtained from reference TRBV30 and TRBJ2-6, is as follows: SQTIHQWPATLVQPVGSPLSLECTVEGTSNPNLYWYRQAAGRGLQLLFYSVGIGQISSEVPQNLSASRPQDRQFILSSKKLLLSDSGFYLCAWSVLGTGANVLTFGAGSRLTVL.

This clonotype was seen many times. One end of the junction is discordant with germline, which a read error may explain. The V gene is TRBV11-2, the J gene TRBJ1-2; TRBD1 agrees at 8 bases. The germline gives CDR1 SGHAT, CDR2 FQNNGV. The CDR3 has 15 amino acids. CDR3 residues: CANSLVRGRRGGYTF. In nucleotides, the CDR3 is TGTGCCAACAGCTTAGTCAGGGGGCGACGCGGTGGCTACACCTTC.

On this clonotype: The junction differs from germline at one of its ends, possibly a read error. V and J are TRBV7-3 and TRBJ1-1; 12 nucleotides match TRBD1. CDR1 and CDR2 (germline): SGHTA, FQGTGA. The CDR3 sequence is 15 residues long. The CDR3 sequence: CASSLTGQGATEASF. The CDR3 DNA sequence: TGTGCCAGCAGCTTAACGGGACAGGGGGCCACTGAAGCTTCCTTT.

This clonotype has a count of ten or more. This sequence joins TRBV19 and TRBJ1-5; TRBD1 is a possible D gene (6 bases). This CDR3 is 14 amino acids long. V was cut by 7 bases and J by 1 base, with 11 bases left in between. CDR1 and CDR2 from the germline V gene are LNHDA and SQIVND (reference sequence). CDR3 DNA: TGTGCCAGTAATACAGGGTTCAGCAATCAGCCCCAGCATTTT. As protein: CASNTGFSNQPQHF.